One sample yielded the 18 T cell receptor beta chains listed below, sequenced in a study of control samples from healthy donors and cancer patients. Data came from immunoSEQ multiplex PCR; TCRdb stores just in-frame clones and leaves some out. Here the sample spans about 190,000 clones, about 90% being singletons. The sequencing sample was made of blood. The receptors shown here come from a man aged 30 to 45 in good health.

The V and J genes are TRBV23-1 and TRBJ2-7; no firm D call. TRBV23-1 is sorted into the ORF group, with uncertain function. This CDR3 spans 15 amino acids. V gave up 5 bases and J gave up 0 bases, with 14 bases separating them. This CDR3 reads CASSVSGSFSYEQYF. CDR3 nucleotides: TGCGCCAGCAGTGTGTCCGGGTCCTTCTCCTACGAGCAGTACTTC.

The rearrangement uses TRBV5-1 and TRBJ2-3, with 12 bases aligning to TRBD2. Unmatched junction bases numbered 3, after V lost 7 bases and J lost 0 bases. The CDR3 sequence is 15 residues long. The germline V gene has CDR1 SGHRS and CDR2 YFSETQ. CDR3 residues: CASGGLAGSTDTQYF. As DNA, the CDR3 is TGCGCCAGCGGAGGACTAGCGGGGAGCACAGATACGCAGTATTTT.

The CDR3 region is CASSLTSGSSATNEKLFF. In nucleotides, the CDR3 is TGTGCCAGCAGCTTAACGTCGGGCAGCTCTGCAACTAATGAAAAACTGTTTTTT. The chain employs TRBV7-9 and TRBJ1-4; D unresolved. This CDR3 region has 18 residues. Per the germline V gene, CDR1 is SEHNR and CDR2 is FQNEAQ (reference sequence). V lost 2 bases to trimming and J lost 0 bases, with 16 bases between them.

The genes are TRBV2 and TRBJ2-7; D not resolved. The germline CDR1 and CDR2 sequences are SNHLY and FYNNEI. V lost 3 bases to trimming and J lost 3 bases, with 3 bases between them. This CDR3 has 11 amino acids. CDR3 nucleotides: TGTGCCAGCAGTGACAACTACGAGCAGTACTTC. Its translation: CASSDNYEQYF. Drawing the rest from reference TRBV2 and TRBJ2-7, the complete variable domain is EPEVTQTPSHQVTQMGQEVILRCVPISNHLYFYWYRQILGQKVEFLVSFYNNEISEKSEIFDDQFSVERPDGSNFTLKIRSTKLEDSAMYFCASSDNYEQYFGPGTRLTVT.

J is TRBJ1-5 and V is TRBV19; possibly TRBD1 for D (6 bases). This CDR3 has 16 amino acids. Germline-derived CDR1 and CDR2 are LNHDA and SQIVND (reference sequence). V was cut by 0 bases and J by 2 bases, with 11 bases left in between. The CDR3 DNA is TGTGCCAGTAGTATAGAAGGGACAAATGGCAATCAGCCCCAGCATTTT. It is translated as CASSIEGTNGNQPQHF.

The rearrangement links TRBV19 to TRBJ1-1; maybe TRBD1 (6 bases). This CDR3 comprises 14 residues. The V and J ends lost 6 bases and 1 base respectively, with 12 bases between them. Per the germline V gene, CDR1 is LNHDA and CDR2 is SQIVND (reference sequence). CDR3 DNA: TGTGCCAGTAGACGAGGGGGACCGAACACTGAAGCTTTCTTT. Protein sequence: CASRRGGPNTEAFF.

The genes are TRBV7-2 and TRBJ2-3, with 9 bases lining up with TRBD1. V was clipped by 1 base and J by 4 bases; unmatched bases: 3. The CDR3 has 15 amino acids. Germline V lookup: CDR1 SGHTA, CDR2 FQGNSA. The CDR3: CASSLGGQGPDTQYF. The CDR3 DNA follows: TGTGCCAGCAGCTTAGGAGGACAGGGGCCAGATACGCAGTATTTT.

The CDR3 DNA reads as TGTGCCAGTAGTACCCGACGGAACACCGGGGAGCTGTTTTTT. This translates into CASSTRRNTGELFF. J is TRBJ2-2 and V is TRBV19; D gene ambiguous. CDR1 and CDR2 (germline): LNHDA, SQIVND (reference sequence). V dropped 4 bases and J dropped 1 base, with 7 bases sitting between them. The length of the CDR3 is 14 residues.

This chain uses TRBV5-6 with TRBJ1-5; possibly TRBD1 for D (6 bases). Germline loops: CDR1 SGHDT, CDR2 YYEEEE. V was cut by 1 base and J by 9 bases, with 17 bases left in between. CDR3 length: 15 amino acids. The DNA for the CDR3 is TGTGCCAGCAGCTTGAGGTCGGGGGCCCGGCCGCCCCAGCATTTT. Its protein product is CASSLRSGARPPQHF.

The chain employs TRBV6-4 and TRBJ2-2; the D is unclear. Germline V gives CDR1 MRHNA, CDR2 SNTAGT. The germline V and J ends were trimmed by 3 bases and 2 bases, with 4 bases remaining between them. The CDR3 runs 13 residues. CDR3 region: CASSEGNTGELFF. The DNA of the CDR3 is TGTGCCAGCAGTGAAGGAAACACCGGGGAGCTGTTTTTT.

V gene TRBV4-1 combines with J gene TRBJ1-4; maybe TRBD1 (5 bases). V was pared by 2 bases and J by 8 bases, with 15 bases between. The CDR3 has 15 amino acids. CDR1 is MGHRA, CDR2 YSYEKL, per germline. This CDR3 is CASSQSGPGAEKLFF. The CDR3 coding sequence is TGCGCCAGCAGCCAAAGCGGACCCGGGGCGGAAAAACTGTTTTTT.

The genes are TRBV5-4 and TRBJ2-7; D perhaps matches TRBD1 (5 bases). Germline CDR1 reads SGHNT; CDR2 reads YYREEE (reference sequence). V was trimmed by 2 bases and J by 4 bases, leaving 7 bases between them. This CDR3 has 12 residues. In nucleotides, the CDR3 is TGTGCCAGCAGCTTCGACAGTTACGAGCAGTACTTC. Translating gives CASSFDSYEQYF.

The CDR3 sequence: CASGFNSALIGYTF. The CDR3 nucleotides are TGTGCTAGTGGTTTCAACAGTGCCCTTATCGGCTACACCTTC. The chain combines TRBV12-5 with TRBJ1-2; no firm D call. From germline, CDR1 is LGHNT and CDR2 FRNRAP. The CDR3 length is 14 residues. V gave up 3 bases and J gave up 8 bases, with 16 bases separating them.

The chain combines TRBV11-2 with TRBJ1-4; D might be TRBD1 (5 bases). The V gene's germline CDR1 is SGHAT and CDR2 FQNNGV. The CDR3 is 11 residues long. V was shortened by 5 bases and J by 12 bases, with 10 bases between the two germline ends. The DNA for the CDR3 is TGTGCCAGCAGCCTAGGGGTGGAACTGTTTTTT. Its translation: CASSLGVELFF.

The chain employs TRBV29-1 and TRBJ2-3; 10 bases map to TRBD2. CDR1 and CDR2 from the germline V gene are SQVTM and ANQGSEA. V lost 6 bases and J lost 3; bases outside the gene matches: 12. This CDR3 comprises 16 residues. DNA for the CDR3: TGCAGCGTCCCTGAGTGGAGCGGGGGGGCAACAGATACGCAGTATTTT. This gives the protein CSVPEWSGGATDTQYF.

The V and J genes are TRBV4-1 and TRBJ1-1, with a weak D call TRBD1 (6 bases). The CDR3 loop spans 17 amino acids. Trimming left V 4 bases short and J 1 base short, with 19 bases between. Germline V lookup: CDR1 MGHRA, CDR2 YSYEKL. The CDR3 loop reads CASSRHRGAVGNTEAFF. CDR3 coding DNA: TGCGCCAGCAGCCGCCATCGGGGGGCAGTTGGGAACACTGAAGCTTTCTTT.

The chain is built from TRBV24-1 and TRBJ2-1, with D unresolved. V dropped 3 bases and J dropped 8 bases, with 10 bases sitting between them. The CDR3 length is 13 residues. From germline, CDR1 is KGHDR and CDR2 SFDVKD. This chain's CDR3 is CATSDGDVDEQFF. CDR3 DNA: TGTGCCACCAGTGATGGAGACGTGGATGAGCAGTTCTTC.

The CDR3 region has the DNA TGCAGCGTCCAGGACAGGGGGCATGGGACTAGCGGCTACGAGCAGTACTTC. This codes for CSVQDRGHGTSGYEQYF. The chain employs TRBV29-1 and TRBJ2-7; the D call may be TRBD1 or TRBD2 (11 bases each). V lost 6 bases and J 3 bases, leaving 27 bases between the germline ends. This CDR3 has 17 residues. CDR1 and CDR2 from the germline V gene are SQVTM and ANQGSEA.